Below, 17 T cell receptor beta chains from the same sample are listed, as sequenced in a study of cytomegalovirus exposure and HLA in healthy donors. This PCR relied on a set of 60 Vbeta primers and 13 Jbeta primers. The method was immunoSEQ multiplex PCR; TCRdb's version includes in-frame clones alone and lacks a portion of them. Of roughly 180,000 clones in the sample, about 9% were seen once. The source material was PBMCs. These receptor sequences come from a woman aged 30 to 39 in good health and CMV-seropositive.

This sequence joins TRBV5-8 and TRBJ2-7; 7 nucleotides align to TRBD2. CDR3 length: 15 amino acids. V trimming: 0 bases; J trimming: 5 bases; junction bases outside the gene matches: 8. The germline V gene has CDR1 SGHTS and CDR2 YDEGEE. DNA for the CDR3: TGTGCCAGCAGCTTGGGGGGAGGGAACCTTAACGAGCAGTACTTC. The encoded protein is CASSLGGGNLNEQYF.

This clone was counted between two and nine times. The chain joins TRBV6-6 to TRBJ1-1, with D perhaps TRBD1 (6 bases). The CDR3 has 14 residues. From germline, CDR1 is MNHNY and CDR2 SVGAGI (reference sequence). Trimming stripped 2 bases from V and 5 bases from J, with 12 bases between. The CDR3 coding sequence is TGTGCCAGCAGTTACGTGGGGGCGAGGACTGAAGCTTTCTTT. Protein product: CASSYVGARTEAFF.

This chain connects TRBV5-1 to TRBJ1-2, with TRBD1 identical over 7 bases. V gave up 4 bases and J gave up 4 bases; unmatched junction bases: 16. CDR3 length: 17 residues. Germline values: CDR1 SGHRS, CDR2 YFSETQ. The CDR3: CASSAQTPGQRFYGYTF. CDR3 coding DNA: TGCGCCAGCAGCGCGCAAACACCGGGACAGCGCTTCTATGGCTACACCTTC.

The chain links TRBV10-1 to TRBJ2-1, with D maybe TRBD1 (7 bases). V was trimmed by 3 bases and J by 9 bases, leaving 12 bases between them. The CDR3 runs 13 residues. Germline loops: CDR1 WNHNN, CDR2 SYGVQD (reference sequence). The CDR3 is CASSDRQGGEQFF. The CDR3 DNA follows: TGCGCCAGCAGTGACCGGCAGGGGGGTGAGCAGTTCTTC.

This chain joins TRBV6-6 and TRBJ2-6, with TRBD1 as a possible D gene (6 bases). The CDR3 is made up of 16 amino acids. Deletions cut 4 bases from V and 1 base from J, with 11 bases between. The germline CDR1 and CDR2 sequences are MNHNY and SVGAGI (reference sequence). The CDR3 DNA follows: TGTGCCAGCAGTTTTCTGGACAGTTCTGGGGCCAACGTCCTGACTTTC. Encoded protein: CASSFLDSSGANVLTF.

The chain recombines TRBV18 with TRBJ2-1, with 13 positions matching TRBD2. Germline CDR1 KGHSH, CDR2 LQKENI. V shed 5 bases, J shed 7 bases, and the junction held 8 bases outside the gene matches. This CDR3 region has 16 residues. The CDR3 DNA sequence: TGTGCCAGCTCATTCTCCGGGACTAGCGGGACTAATGAGCAGTTCTTC. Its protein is CASSFSGTSGTNEQFF.

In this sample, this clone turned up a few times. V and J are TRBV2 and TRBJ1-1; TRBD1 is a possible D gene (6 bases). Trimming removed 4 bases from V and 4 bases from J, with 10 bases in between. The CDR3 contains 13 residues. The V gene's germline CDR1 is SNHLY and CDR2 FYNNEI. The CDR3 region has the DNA TGTGCCAGCAGTGGGGGACAATTCACTGAAGCTTTCTTT. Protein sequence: CASSGGQFTEAFF.

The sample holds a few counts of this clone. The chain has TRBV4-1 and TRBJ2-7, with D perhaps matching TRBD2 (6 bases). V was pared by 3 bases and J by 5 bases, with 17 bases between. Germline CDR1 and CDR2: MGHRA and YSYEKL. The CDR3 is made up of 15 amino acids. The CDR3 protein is CASSQALRDKDEQYF. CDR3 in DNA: TGCGCCAGCAGCCAGGCCTTGCGGGATAAGGACGAGCAGTACTTC.

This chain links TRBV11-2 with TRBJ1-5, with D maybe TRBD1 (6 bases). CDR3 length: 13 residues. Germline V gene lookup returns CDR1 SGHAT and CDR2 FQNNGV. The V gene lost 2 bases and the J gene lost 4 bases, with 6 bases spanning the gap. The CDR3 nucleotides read TGTGCCAGCAGCTTACAGGGGAATCAGCCCCAGCATTTT. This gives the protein CASSLQGNQPQHF.

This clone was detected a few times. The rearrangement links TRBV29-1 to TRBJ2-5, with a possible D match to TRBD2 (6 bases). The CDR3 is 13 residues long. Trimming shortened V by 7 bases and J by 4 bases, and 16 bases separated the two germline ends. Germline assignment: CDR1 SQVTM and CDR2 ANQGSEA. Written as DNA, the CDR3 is TGCAGCGGGGGACTCGCGTTTGGAGAGACCCAGTACTTC. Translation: CSGGLAFGETQYF.

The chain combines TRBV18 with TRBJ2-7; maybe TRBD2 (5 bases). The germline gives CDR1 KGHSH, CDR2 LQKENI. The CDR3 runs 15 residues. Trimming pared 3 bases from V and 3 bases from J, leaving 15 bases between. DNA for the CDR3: TGTGCCAGCTCACCGTCCGGCGGAGGAGACTACGAGCAGTACTTC. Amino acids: CASSPSGGGDYEQYF.

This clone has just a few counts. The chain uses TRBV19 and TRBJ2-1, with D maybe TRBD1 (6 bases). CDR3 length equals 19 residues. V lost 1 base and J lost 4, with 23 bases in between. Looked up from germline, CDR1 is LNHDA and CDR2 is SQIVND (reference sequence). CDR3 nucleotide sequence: TGTGCCAGTAGTATAGTGGCAGGGGCTCTAAGCCCGTCGTACAATGAGCAGTTCTTC. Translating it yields CASSIVAGALSPSYNEQFF. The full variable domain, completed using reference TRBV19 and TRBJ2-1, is DGGITQSPKYLFRKEGQNVTLSCEQNLNHDAMYWYRQDPGQGLRLIYYSQIVNDFQKGDIAEGYSVSREKKESFPLTVTSAQKNPTAFYLCASSIVAGALSPSYNEQFFGPGTRLTVL.

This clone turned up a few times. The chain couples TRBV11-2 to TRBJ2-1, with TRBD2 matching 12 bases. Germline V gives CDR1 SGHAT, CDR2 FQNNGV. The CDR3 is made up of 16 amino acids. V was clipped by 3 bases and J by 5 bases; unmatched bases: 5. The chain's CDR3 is CASSLLLAGGNNEQFF. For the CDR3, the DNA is TGTGCCAGCAGCTTGTTACTAGCGGGGGGTAACAATGAGCAGTTCTTC. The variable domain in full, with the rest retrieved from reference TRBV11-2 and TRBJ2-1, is EAGVAQSPRYKIIEKRQSVAFWCNPISGHATLYWYQQILGQGPKLLIQFQNNGVVDDSQLPKDRFSAERLKGVDSTLKIQPAKLEDSAVYLCASSLLLAGGNNEQFFGPGTRLTVL.

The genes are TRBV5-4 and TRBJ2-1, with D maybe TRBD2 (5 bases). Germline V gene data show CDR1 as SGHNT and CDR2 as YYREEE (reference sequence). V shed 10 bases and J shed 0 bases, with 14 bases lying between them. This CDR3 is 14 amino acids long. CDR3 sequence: CAYTPGSSYNEQFF. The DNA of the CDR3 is TGTGCCTATACCCCGGGGAGCTCCTACAATGAGCAGTTCTTC.

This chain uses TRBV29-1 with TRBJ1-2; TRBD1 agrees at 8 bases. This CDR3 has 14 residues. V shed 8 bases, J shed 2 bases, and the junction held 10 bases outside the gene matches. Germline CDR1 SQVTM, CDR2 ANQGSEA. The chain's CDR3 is CSCERTGLNYGYTF. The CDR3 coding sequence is TGCAGCTGTGAACGGACAGGGCTAAACTATGGCTACACCTTC.

The DNA of the CDR3 is TGTGCCAGTAGTATAGGGGGAGCTAACTATGGCTACACCTTC. This gives the protein CASSIGGANYGYTF. The rearrangement uses TRBV19 and TRBJ1-2; D uncertain. Germline CDR1 reads LNHDA; CDR2 reads SQIVND (reference sequence). V was pared by 1 base and J by 0 bases, with 6 bases between. The CDR3 consists of 14 residues. Full variable domain (outside the CDR3, taken from reference TRBV19 and TRBJ1-2): DGGITQSPKYLFRKEGQNVTLSCEQNLNHDAMYWYRQDPGQGLRLIYYSQIVNDFQKGDIAEGYSVSREKKESFPLTVTSAQKNPTAFYLCASSIGGANYGYTFGSGTRLTVV.

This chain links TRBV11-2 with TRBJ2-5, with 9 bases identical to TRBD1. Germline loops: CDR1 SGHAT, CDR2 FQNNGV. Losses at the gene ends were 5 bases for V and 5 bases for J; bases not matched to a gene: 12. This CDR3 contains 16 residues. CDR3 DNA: TGTGCCAGCAGCCATCTTCAGGACAGGGGTACGGAGACCCAGTACTTC. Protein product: CASSHLQDRGTETQYF.